These T cell receptor beta chains were read from a single sample in a study of T cells in Graves' hyperthyroidism and ophthalmopathy. TCRdb passed the multiplex PCR reads through MiXCR, listing each CDR3 protein once. The table includes 280,000 or so distinct CDR3 sequences, roughly 15% detected once. The sequenced sample was blood. These receptors all come from a woman in her 50s with Graves' hyperthyroidism that later progressed to Graves' ophthalmopathy. The CDR3 runs from the conserved cysteine through the conserved F or W. Each record gives: J gene, V gene, CDR3 protein.

>TRBJ2-3|TRBV29-1
CSAKGGTSGSTDTQYF
>TRBJ1-1|TRBV12-3/TRBV12-4
CASRHGDTNTEAFF
>TRBJ2-2|TRBV27
CASSYMAGELFF
>TRBJ1-2|TRBV7-6
CASSLEWGQAGGGYTF
>TRBJ2-7|TRBV7-9
CASSLYGKNEQYF
>TRBJ2-7|TRBV7-2
CASSLRPSIVYEQYF
>TRBJ1-2|TRBV28
CASRRGDRVYGYTF
>TRBJ1-6|TRBV30
CAWARGGVTNSPLHF
>TRBJ1-5|TRBV30
CAWSQDNSNQPQHF
>TRBJ1-1|TRBV9
CASSGSSAEAFF
>TRBJ2-7|TRBV18
CASSNGRGSYEQYF
>TRBJ1-5|TRBV19
CASSGRDGSNQPQHF
>TRBJ2-1|TRBV9
CASSAGGGGTYNEQFF
>TRBJ2-5|TRBV2
CASTRDWQETQYF
>TRBJ1-5|TRBV30
CAWSVSGNQPQHF
>TRBJ2-3|TRBV7-2
CASSLMGIDTQYF
>TRBJ2-7|TRBV27
CASSLYGQYF
>TRBJ2-3|TRBV20-1
CSASRGGTDTQYF
>TRBJ1-6|TRBV7-3
CASSPQVGGGNNSPLHF
>TRBJ2-3|TRBV2
CASSDFVAGGPRDTQYF
>TRBJ2-3|TRBV3-1
CASSQDFGTDTQYF
>TRBJ2-1|TRBV5-1
CASSGSGGGNEQFF
>TRBJ1-1|TRBV19
CASTWDRDTEAFF
>TRBJ1-4|TRBV27
CASRQGGEKLFF
>TRBJ1-3|TRBV28
CASSLSRNTIYF
>TRBJ2-1|TRBV7-9
CASSARGGEQFF
>TRBJ1-6|TRBV6-5
CASSYSRPGESYNSPLHF
>TRBJ1-2|TRBV11-3
CASSLDRGNGYTF
>TRBJ1-2|TRBV18
CASSRPGQGNYGYTF
>TRBJ2-1|TRBV6-9
CASSYVRSGYNEQFF
>TRBJ1-1|TRBV5-1
CASSLLGEAFF
>TRBJ2-2|TRBV7-3
CASSRNGGELFF
>TRBJ1-2|TRBV10-3
CAISGGHERYTF
>TRBJ2-3|TRBV24-1
CASSGGGGGDTQYF
>TRBJ2-1|TRBV15
CATSRDPGLAGVPYVPHNEQFF
>TRBJ2-2|TRBV3-1
CASSQAGQGKLFF
>TRBJ1-2|TRBV2
CASSDGGHYGYTF
>TRBJ2-3|TRBV2
CASSVLKDGTSGRQATQYF
>TRBJ2-1|TRBV2
CASSGIRGGDNEQFF
>TRBJ2-2|TRBV28
CASSLSIGELFF
>TRBJ2-7|TRBV5-6
CASSPRDPGSYEQYF
>TRBJ2-6|TRBV27
CASSPQGFSGANVLTF
>TRBJ2-2|TRBV2
CASRWTQNAGELFF
>TRBJ1-1|TRBV19
CASSIEPQGASWTEAFF
>TRBJ2-1|TRBV20-1
CSARAGRAGGSYNEQFF